The 19 T cell receptor beta chains in this list originate from one sample, sequenced in a study of T cell clonality in common variable immunodeficiency. Produced via immunoSEQ multiplex PCR; TCRdb's table is partial and in-frame only. The specimen has around 55,000 clones, none found just once. Sequenced material: peripheral blood mononuclear cells. All receptors come from a person aged 18 to 75 in good health.

This clone showed up many times. The read terminates 3 residues before the CDR3 end, so the remaining end is supplied by the germline J gene. The chain combines TRBV19 with TRBJ2-2; D ambiguous. The germline V gene has CDR1 LNHDA and CDR2 SQIVND (reference sequence). V lost 9 bases to trimming and J lost 0 bases, with 11 bases between them. CDR3 length equals 14 residues. CDR3 DNA (partial): TGTGCCAGCACCTTTGAGGCGAACACCGGGGAG. Its translation: CASTFEANTGE. The CDR3 in its entirety is CASTFEANTGELFF.

This clone has ten or more counts. The sequence runs out 3 residues before the end of the CDR3; the remainder is reconstructed from the germline J gene. This sequence joins TRBV5-1 and TRBJ1-1; D call uncertain. This CDR3 spans 11 amino acids. CDR1 is SGHRS and CDR2 is YFSETQ in the germline V gene. V was pared by 1 base and J by 6 bases, with 4 bases between. The covered CDR3 bases are TGCGCCAGCAGCTTGACTTCTGAA. Its translation is CASSLTSE. The entire CDR3 is CASSLTSEAFF.

In this sample, this clone turned up many times. Read data end 3 residues before the CDR3 end; the end is taken from the germline J gene. This chain joins TRBV5-1 and TRBJ1-1; D not certain. V was shortened by 3 bases and J by 3 bases, with 9 bases between the two germline ends. Germline values: CDR1 SGHRS, CDR2 YFSETQ. The CDR3 length is 13 residues. The sequenced CDR3 bases are TGCGCCAGCAGCTCCAATCCGGACACTGAA. Translation: CASSSNPDTE. In full, the CDR3 reads CASSSNPDTEAFF.

This clone has at least ten counts. The read ends 3 residues early relative to the CDR3; the germline J gene fills the gap. The chain joins TRBV6-2 or TRBV6-3 to TRBJ2-3; possibly TRBD2 for D (6 bases). Trimming stripped 0 bases from V and 0 bases from J, with 13 bases between. Germline values: CDR1 MNHEY, CDR2 SVGEGT. The CDR3 has 17 residues. Incomplete CDR3 DNA: TGTGCCAGCAGTTACTCGAGGCTAGCGATGAGCACAGATACG. Protein sequence: CASSYSRLAMSTDT. The whole CDR3 protein reads CASSYSRLAMSTDTQYF.

This clone was found many times. Read coverage stops 3 residues before the CDR3 terminus; the germline J gene supplies the remainder. V and J are TRBV5-1 and TRBJ1-4; 9 nucleotides align to TRBD1. The CDR3 runs 14 residues. The germline gives CDR1 SGHRS, CDR2 YFSETQ. This chain's CDR3 is CASSLGQGNSPLFF. CDR3 bases read: TGCGCCAGCAGCCTGGGACAGGGAAATTCACCA.

Many counts were recorded for this clone. The observed sequence ends 3 residues before the CDR3 terminus, with the missing tail filled in from the germline J gene. The rearrangement joins TRBV5-1 to TRBJ1-1; 8 bases align to TRBD1. CDR3 size: 16 residues. With 4 bases clipped from V and 1 base from J, the junction kept 9 bases outside the gene matches. The germline V gene encodes CDR1 SGHRS and CDR2 YFSETQ. The chain's CDR3 is CASSQDRARGNTEAFF. CDR3 DNA (partial): TGCGCCAGCAGCCAGGACAGGGCAAGGGGGAACACTGAA.

This clone was seen at least ten times. The sequence runs out 3 residues before the end of the CDR3; the remainder is reconstructed from the germline J gene. The rearrangement joins TRBV14 to TRBJ2-7, with D tentatively TRBD1 (5 bases). The CDR3 length is 13 residues. Trimming shortened V by 6 bases and J by 3 bases, and 12 bases separated the two germline ends. Germline V gives CDR1 SGHDN, CDR2 FVKESK. CDR3 protein: CASRRTPNYEQYF. The part of the CDR3 DNA that was read is TGTGCCAGCAGGCGGACACCTAACTACGAG.

Many counts were recorded for this clone. Sequencing ends 3 residues short of the CDR3 end; the germline J gene provides the rest. The chain recombines TRBV5-1 with TRBJ1-1; D is possibly TRBD1 (6 bases). With 9 bases removed from V and 0 bases from J, the gap between germline ends came to 21 bases. The CDR3 has 16 amino acids. CDR1 SGHRS and CDR2 YFSETQ come from the germline V gene. The covered CDR3 bases are TGCGCCACCTCGACAGCTCCGACAGGTTTGAACACTGAA. Protein: CATSTAPTGLNTE. The entire CDR3 protein is CATSTAPTGLNTEAFF.

The sample holds many counts of this clone. The read finishes 3 residues shy of the CDR3 end, and the germline J gene is used to complete it. The V and J genes are TRBV5-1 and TRBJ1-2, with D perhaps TRBD1 (5 bases). CDR3 length equals 13 residues. Between the trimmed V and J ends, which lost 2 bases and 6 bases, there was a span of 11 bases. Per the germline V gene, CDR1 is SGHRS and CDR2 is YFSETQ. The DNA read from the CDR3 is TGCGCCAGCAGCTTCACCCTAGGGGATGGC. Translation: CASSFTLGDG. The CDR3 in full is CASSFTLGDGYTF.

This clone turned up a few times. The missing CDR3 end, 3 residues past where the read stops, is filled in from the germline J gene. This sequence joins TRBV10-2 and TRBJ2-3; perhaps TRBD1 as D (5 bases). This CDR3 region has 15 residues. Germline V gives CDR1 WSHSY, CDR2 SAAADI. The DNA read from the CDR3 is TGCGCCAGCGGCGGACATTTCCTGGCTCAAGAGACG. It codes for CASGGHFLAQET. The entire CDR3 sequence reads CASGGHFLAQETQYF.

This clone was recorded many times. The read halts 3 residues ahead of the CDR3 end, with the missing end drawn from the germline J gene. This chain links TRBV19 with TRBJ2-3; TRBD2 is a possible D gene (7 bases). CDR1 is LNHDA, CDR2 SQIVND, per germline (reference sequence). The CDR3 consists of 16 residues. The chain's CDR3 is CASSTATGGVKETQYF. Partial CDR3 DNA: TGTGCCAGTAGTACGGCCACGGGGGGCGTTAAGGAGACG.

This clone was seen ten or more times. Read coverage stops 3 residues before the CDR3 terminus; the germline J gene supplies the remainder. This chain connects TRBV19 to TRBJ2-6, with 7 bases matching TRBD2. The CDR3 is 13 residues long. Unmatched junction bases numbered 7, after V lost 9 bases and J lost 8 bases. From germline, CDR1 is LNHDA and CDR2 SQIVND (reference sequence). The CDR3 bases that were read are TGTGCCAGCCTGGCGGGAGAGTCCAACGTC. This gives the protein CASLAGESNV. The whole CDR3 reads CASLAGESNVLTF.

At least ten counts were recorded for this clone. The read falls 3 residues short of the CDR3 end, and the missing part is taken from the germline J gene. The V call is TRBV7-2, the J call TRBJ2-3; tentative D call: TRBD2 (6 bases). The CDR3 sequence is 15 residues long. Germline V lookup: CDR1 SGHTA, CDR2 FQGNSA. V was trimmed by 5 bases and J by 2 bases, leaving 14 bases between them. The CDR3 loop is CASSSRDSPTDTQYF. The DNA read from the CDR3 is TGTGCCAGCAGCAGCCGGGACTCACCCACAGATACG.

This clone was seen at least ten times. The read finishes 3 residues shy of the CDR3 end, and the germline J gene is used to complete it. This chain joins TRBV5-1 and TRBJ2-5; 8 bases match TRBD2. The V and J ends lost 4 bases and 2 bases, in that order; junction bases with no gene match: 7. The CDR3 totals 15 residues. Germline CDR1 SGHRS, CDR2 YFSETQ. The CDR3 loop is CASSHEPSGQETQYF. Partial CDR3 DNA: TGCGCCAGCAGCCACGAGCCTAGCGGGCAAGAGACC.

This clone was seen at least ten times. With the read ending 3 residues before the CDR3 end, the germline J gene is used to fill in that end. The V call is TRBV20-1, the J call TRBJ1-2, with D possibly being TRBD1 (5 bases). Trimming stripped 5 bases from V and 0 bases from J, with 7 bases between. The CDR3 covers 12 residues. Germline V gene data show CDR1 as DFQATT and CDR2 as SNEGSKA (reference sequence). CDR3 bases read: TGCAGTGCTTCGACAGCTAACTATGGC. It encodes CSASTANYG. The full CDR3 sequence reads CSASTANYGYTF.

This clone was seen at least ten times. The read comes to an end 3 residues before the CDR3 does, leaving the germline J gene to fill in the end. V gene TRBV6-2 or TRBV6-3 combines with J gene TRBJ2-4, with 7 bases fitting TRBD1. Germline loops: CDR1 MNHEY, CDR2 SVGEGT. This CDR3 is built from 14 residues. The CDR3 protein is CASSYSTGTPRQYF. CDR3 bases read: TGTGCCAGCAGTTACTCGACAGGGACCCCACGT.

This clone was recorded many times. The read finishes 3 residues shy of the CDR3 end, and the germline J gene is used to complete it. J is TRBJ1-5 and V is TRBV19; D possibly corresponds to TRBD1 (6 bases). Trimming shortened V by 0 bases and J by 3 bases, and 6 bases separated the two germline ends. Germline lookup yields CDR1 LNHDA and CDR2 SQIVND (reference sequence). This CDR3 contains 14 residues. The sequenced CDR3 bases are TGTGCCAGTAGTATAGAGGGGGCCAATCAGCCC. Protein sequence: CASSIEGANQP. The entire CDR3 is CASSIEGANQPQHF. The full variable domain, completed using reference TRBV19 and TRBJ1-5, is DGGITQSPKYLFRKEGQNVTLSCEQNLNHDAMYWYRQDPGQGLRLIYYSQIVNDFQKGDIAEGYSVSREKKESFPLTVTSAQKNPTAFYLCASSIEGANQPQHFGDGTRLSIL.

In this sample, this clone turned up many times. The CDR3 end is not reached by the read, which stops 3 residues before it; the germline J gene fills it in. The genes are TRBV7-9 and TRBJ1-1; weak D call: TRBD1 (5 bases). Germline V gene sequence: CDR1 SEHNR, CDR2 FQNEAQ (reference sequence). This CDR3 has 14 amino acids. V was cut by 5 bases and J by 4 bases, with 14 bases left in between. CDR3 DNA, as far as it was read: TGTGCCAGCAGCCGACTCGGGGGGGGCACTGAA. This codes for CASSRLGGGTE. The whole CDR3 protein is CASSRLGGGTEAFF.

This clone was seen a few times. The sequence runs out 3 residues before the end of the CDR3; the remainder is reconstructed from the germline J gene. V and J are TRBV25-1 and TRBJ2-2, with D maybe TRBD1 (6 bases). V shed 3 bases and J shed 7 bases, with 12 bases lying between them. There are 14 residues in the CDR3. Germline lookup yields CDR1 MGHDK and CDR2 SYGVNS. CDR3 sequence reads: CASSDPQGSGELFF. The DNA read from the CDR3 is TGTGCCAGCAGTGACCCACAGGGAAGCGGGGAG.